The 6 T cell receptor beta chains listed next were all sequenced from one sample in a study of T cells in Graves' hyperthyroidism and ophthalmopathy (dated by TCRdb to between 2018 and 2021). Receptor libraries were prepared by multiplex PCR. Instrument on record: Illumina HiSeq 2000. The TCR beta CDR3 regions were amplified from the RNA transcripts. The first round of RT-PCR for the TCR CDR3 was performed with the HTBI primer set and the Qiagen OneStep RT-PCR kit. Through fastp at Q25 and MiXCR, TCRdb rebuilt clones from the public reads, retaining in-frame beta chains. Duplicate CDR3 protein sequences are folded into a single record with the most common DNA and genes. The sample yields approximately 620,000 distinct CDR3 sequences; roughly 15% were counted once. Under 3.5% of the sample is held by the ten biggest clonotypes. The sequencing sample was made of blood. The receptors shown here come from a woman aged 40 to 50 with Graves' ophthalmopathy.

There are a few counts of this clonotype. The chain recombines TRBV11-1 with TRBJ1-5; TRBD1 agrees at 9 bases. Trimming removed 6 bases from V and 7 bases from J; junction bases left unmatched: 7. Per germline, CDR1 SGHAT and CDR2 FQDESV (reference sequence). CDR3 length equals 14 residues. The CDR3 loop is CASRDGTGQQPQHF. The CDR3 bases are TGTGCCAGCAGGGACGGGACAGGGCAACAGCCCCAGCATTTT.

This clonotype appeared a few times. The CDR3: CASSVGRENYGYTF. CDR3 coding DNA: TGTGCCAGCAGCGTAGGGAGGGAAAACTATGGCTACACCTTC. This chain uses TRBV9 with TRBJ1-2; the D is unclear. This CDR3 comprises 14 residues. The V and J ends lost 0 bases and 2 bases respectively, with 8 bases between them. Per germline, CDR1 SGDLS and CDR2 YYNGEE. The whole variable domain, remainder taken from reference TRBV9 and TRBJ1-2, is DSGVTQTPKHLITATGQRVTLRCSPRSGDLSVYWYQQSLDQGLQFLIQYYNGEERAKGNILERFSAQQFPDLHSELNLSSLELGDSALYFCASSVGRENYGYTFGSGTRLTVV.

This clonotype turned up a few times. This chain links TRBV7-9 with TRBJ2-1; 9 bases match TRBD2. V was clipped by 5 bases and J by 7 bases; unmatched bases: 9. CDR1 is SEHNR, CDR2 FQNEAQ, per germline (reference sequence). The CDR3 is 15 amino acids. The CDR3 loop is CASSRTGTSRNEQFF. The CDR3 DNA reads as TGTGCCAGCAGCCGCACCGGGACTAGCAGAAATGAGCAGTTCTTC. The full variable domain, with the rest looked up from reference TRBV7-9 and TRBJ2-1, is DTGVSQNPRHKITKRGQNVTFRCDPISEHNRLYWYRQTLGQGPEFLTYFQNEAQLEKSRLLSDRFSAERPKGSFSTLEIQRTEQGDSAMYLCASSRTGTSRNEQFFGPGTRLTVL.

This clonotype was counted many times. This sequence joins TRBV7-9 and TRBJ2-2; TRBD1 matches 8 bases. The trim removed 6 bases at V and 6 bases at J, leaving 3 bases unmatched. The CDR3 spans 13 residues. The germline gives CDR1 SEHNR, CDR2 FQNEAQ (reference sequence). As DNA, the CDR3 is TGTGCCAGCAGGACGACAGGGGCCGGGGAGCTGTTTTTT. This translates into CASRTTGAGELFF.

The sample holds many counts of this clonotype. The CDR3 loop reads CASTSSPVTEAFF. The CDR3 DNA is TGTGCCAGCACCTCCAGTCCGGTGACTGAAGCTTTCTTT. V usage is TRBV28 and J usage is TRBJ1-1; D is undetermined. Germline V gene sequence: CDR1 MDHEN, CDR2 SYDVKM. This CDR3 contains 13 residues. Between the trimmed V and J ends, which lost 7 bases and 5 bases, there was a span of 14 bases.

This clonotype was seen more than once but under ten times. The chain couples TRBV5-1 to TRBJ2-7; 9 bases agree with TRBD1. The junction had 9 bases not matched to a gene; V was cut back by 3 bases and J by 5 bases. The CDR3 is 15 amino acids. Germline assignment: CDR1 SGHRS and CDR2 YFSETQ. The CDR3 region has the DNA TGCGCCAGCAGCTCCCGAGACAGGGGGGTCCACGAGCAGTACTTC. This translates into CASSSRDRGVHEQYF.